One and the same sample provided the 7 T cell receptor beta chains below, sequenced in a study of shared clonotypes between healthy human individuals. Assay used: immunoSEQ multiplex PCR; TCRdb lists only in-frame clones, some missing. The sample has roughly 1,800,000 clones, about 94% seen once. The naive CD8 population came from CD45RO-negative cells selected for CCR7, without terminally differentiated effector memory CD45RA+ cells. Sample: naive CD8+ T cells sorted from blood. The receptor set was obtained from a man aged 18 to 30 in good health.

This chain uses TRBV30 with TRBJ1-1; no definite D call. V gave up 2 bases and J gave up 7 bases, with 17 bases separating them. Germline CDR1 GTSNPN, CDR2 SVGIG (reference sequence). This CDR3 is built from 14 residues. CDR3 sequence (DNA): TGTGCCTGGAGTCCACCGCCGGGCTGGGGTGAAGCTTTCTTT. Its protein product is CAWSPPPGWGEAFF.

CDR3 nucleotides: TGTGCCAGCAGCCTAGGGGGCCCCGGGGAGACCCAGTACTTC. This codes for CASSLGGPGETQYF. The gene calls are TRBV5-4 and TRBJ2-5; 7 bases are shared with TRBD1. Germline V gives CDR1 SGHNT, CDR2 YYREEE (reference sequence). The CDR3 is 14 residues long. The junction had 8 bases not matched to a gene; V was cut back by 4 bases and J by 5 bases.

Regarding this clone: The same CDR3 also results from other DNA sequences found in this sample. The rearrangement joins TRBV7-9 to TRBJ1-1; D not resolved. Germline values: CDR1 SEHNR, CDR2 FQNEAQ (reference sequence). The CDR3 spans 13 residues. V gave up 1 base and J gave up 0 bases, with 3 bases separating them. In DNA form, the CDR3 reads TGTGCCAGCAGCTTAGGCATGAACACTGAAGCTTTCTTT. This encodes CASSLGMNTEAFF.

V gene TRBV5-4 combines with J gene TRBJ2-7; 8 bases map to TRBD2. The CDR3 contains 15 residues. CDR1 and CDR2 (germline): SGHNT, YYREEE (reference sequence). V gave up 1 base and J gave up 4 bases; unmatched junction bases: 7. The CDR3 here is CASSLLTSGYYEQYF. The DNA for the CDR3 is TGTGCCAGCAGCTTGCTAACTAGCGGCTATTACGAGCAGTACTTC.

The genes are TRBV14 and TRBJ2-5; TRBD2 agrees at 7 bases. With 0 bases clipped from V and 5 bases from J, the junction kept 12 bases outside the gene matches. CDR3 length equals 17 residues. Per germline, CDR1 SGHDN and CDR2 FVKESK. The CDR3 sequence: CASSQDRGDGLSETQYF. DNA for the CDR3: TGTGCCAGCAGCCAAGATCGGGGGGACGGACTCTCGGAGACCCAGTACTTC.

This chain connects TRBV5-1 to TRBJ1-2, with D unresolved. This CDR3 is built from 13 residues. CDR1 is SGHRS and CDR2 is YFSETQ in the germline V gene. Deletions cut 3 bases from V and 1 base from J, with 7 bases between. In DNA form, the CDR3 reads TGCGCCAGCAGCTCGATGGATAACTATGGCTACACCTTC. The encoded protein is CASSSMDNYGYTF.

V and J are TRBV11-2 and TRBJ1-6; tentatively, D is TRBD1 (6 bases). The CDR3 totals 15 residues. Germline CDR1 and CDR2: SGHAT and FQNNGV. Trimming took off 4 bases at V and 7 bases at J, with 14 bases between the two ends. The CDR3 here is CASSSGGTRNSPLHF. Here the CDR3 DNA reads TGTGCCAGCAGCTCCGGGGGGACACGGAATTCACCCCTCCACTTT.